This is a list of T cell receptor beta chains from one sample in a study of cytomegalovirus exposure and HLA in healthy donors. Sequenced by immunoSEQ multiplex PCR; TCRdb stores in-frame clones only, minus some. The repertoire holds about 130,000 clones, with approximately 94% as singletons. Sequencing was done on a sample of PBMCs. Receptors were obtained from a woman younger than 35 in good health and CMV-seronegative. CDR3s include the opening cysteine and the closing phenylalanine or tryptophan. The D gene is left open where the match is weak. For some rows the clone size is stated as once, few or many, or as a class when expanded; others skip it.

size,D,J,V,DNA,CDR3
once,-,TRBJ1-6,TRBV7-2,TGTGCCAGCAGCTCCCAGGGAATTGGCTCACCCCTCCACTTT,CASSSQGIGSPLHF
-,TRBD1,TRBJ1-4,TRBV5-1,TGCGCCAGCAGCTTGGCCGGGACAGGGAGGATAGGTAATGAAAAACTGTTTTTT,CASSLAGTGRIGNEKLFF
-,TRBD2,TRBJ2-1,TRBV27,TGTGCCAGCAGTTTATTGACTAGCAAGGGTGGAATTTACAATGAGCAGTTCTTC,CASSLLTSKGGIYNEQFF
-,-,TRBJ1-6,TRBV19,TGTGCCAGTAGTATGGCCCCGGAGGAGGGAAATTCACCCCTCCACTTT,CASSMAPEEGNSPLHF
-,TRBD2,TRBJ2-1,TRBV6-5,TGTGCCACCCTCCTATATAGCGGGGGAAACAATGAGCAGTTCTTC,CATLLYSGGNNEQFF
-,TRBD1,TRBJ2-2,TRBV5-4,TGTGCCAGCAGCTCTCGACAGGGGGAAGCCGGGGAGCTGTTTTTT,CASSSRQGEAGELFF
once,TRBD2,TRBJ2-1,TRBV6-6,TGTGCCAGTTCTGGGACTACCGTTTTGTCTCTACAGTTCTTC,CASSGTTVLSLQFF
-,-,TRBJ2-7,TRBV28,TGTGCCAGCAATGGGCCCTCCTACGAGCAGTACTTC,CASNGPSYEQYF
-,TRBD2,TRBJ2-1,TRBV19,TGTGCCAGTAGTATAGATCGGGGACTAGAGCAGTTCTTC,CASSIDRGLEQFF
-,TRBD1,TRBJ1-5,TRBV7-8,TGTGCCAGCAGCTTAGGCCGGGACAGAAATCAGCCCCAGCATTTT,CASSLGRDRNQPQHF
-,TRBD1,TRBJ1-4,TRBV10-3,TGTGCCATCAGGGACAGGGGATGGGAAAAACTGTTTTTT,CAIRDRGWEKLFF
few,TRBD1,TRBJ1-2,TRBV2,TGTGCCAGCAGTGGGGGAGAGACAGGGGACTATGGCTACACCTTC,CASSGGETGDYGYTF
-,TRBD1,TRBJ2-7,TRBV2,TGTGCCAGCAGGGACAGGGTCCTGGCCGAGCAGTACTTC,CASRDRVLAEQYF
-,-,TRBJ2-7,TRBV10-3,TGTGCCATCAGACAGGTCCCTAGCTCCTACGAGCAGTACTTC,CAIRQVPSSYEQYF
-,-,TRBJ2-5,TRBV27,TGTGCCAGCAGTTTATCGTCTCTAGCCGGGGAGACCCAGTACTTC,CASSLSSLAGETQYF
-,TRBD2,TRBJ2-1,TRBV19,TGTGCCAGTAGTAGTCCAAGCGGGAGGCACCACAATGAGCAGTTCTTC,CASSSPSGRHHNEQFF
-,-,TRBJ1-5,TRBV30,TGTGCCTGGAGTCCGTTGGGGGGTCAGCCCCAGCATTTT,CAWSPLGGQPQHF
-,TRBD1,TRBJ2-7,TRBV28,TGTGCCAGCAGTCCACCGGACAGGGATAGATACGAGCAGTACTTC,CASSPPDRDRYEQYF
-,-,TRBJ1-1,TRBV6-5,TGTGCCACCACGCCGTCAGGGAGGATCGGCACTGAAGCTTTCTTT,CATTPSGRIGTEAFF
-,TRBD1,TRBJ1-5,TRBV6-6,TGTGCCAGCAGTTACTTCGGGCAGGGGGGCAATCAGCCCCAGCATTTT,CASSYFGQGGNQPQHF
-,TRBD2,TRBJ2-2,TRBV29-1,TGCAGCGTTGGGATCGGACTAGCGGGGGGGAACACCGGGGAGCTGTTTTTT,CSVGIGLAGGNTGELFF
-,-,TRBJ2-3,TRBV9,TGTGCCAGCAGCTCAGACGGGGATACGCAGTATTTT,CASSSDGDTQYF
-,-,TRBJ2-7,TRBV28,TGTGCCAGCAGTTCCCCGACCCCCGGGATCGCGTGGGAGCAGTACTTC,CASSSPTPGIAWEQYF
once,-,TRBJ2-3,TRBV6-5,TGTGCCAGCCGAAGAGATTTAACTGATACGCAGTATTTT,CASRRDLTDTQYF
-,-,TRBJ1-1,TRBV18,TGTGCCAGCTCACCAGGGGAGGAACGTGAAGCTTTCTTT,CASSPGEEREAFF
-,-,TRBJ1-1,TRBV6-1,TGTGCCAGCGACTCAGGGTCCCTCACTGAAGCTTTCTTT,CASDSGSLTEAFF
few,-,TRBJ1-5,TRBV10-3,TGTGCCATCAGTGCAGGACCGGGAACGATGAAATCTGATCAGCCCCAGCATTTT,CAISAGPGTMKSDQPQHF
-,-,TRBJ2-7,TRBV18,TGTGCCAGCTCACCCGACCAGGGTATGGAGCAGTACTTC,CASSPDQGMEQYF
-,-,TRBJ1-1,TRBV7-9,TGTGCCAGCAGCCAGAACAGCGGGATGAACACTGAAGCTTTCTTT,CASSQNSGMNTEAFF
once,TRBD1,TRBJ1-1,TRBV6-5,TGTGCCAGCAGCCCGAGCAGGGGGGTCACTGAAGCTTTCTTT,CASSPSRGVTEAFF
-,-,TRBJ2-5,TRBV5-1,TGCGCCACTGGGACTCACCCAGAGGACCAGTACTTC,CATGTHPEDQYF
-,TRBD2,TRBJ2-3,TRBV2,TGTGCCAGCAAACTCGAGCGGGAGGTATCAGATACGCAGTATTTT,CASKLEREVSDTQYF
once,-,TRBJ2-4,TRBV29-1,TGCAGCGTTGGAAGCTCTCACAGGGCCAGAAACATTCAGTACTTC,CSVGSSHRARNIQYF
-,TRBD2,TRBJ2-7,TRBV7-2,TGTGCCAGCAGCCGATTGAACCCGGGACTAGCGGACTACGAGCAGTACTTC,CASSRLNPGLADYEQYF
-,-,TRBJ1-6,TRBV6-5,TGTGCCAGCAGAAAAGTACAGGGAGGGAGTTCACCCCTCCACTTT,CASRKVQGGSSPLHF
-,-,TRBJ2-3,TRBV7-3,TGTGCCAGCAGCTTAACTGGCGGGAGCACAGATACGCAGTATTTT,CASSLTGGSTDTQYF
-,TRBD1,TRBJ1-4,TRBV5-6,TGTGCCAGCAGCGTAGCAGACGGGACAGCGAATGAAAAACTGTTTTTT,CASSVADGTANEKLFF
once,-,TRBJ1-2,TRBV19,TGTGCCAGTAGTGAGACAGCAAACTATGGCTACACCTTC,CASSETANYGYTF
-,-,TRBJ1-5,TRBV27,TGTGCCAGCAGTACCCTGGGACATAACGGACGTCAGCCCCAGCATTTT,CASSTLGHNGRQPQHF
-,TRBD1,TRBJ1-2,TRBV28,TGTGCCAGCAGTAGACAGGGGGATACGGTTGGCTACACCTTC,CASSRQGDTVGYTF
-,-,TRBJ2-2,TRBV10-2,TGCGCCAGCAGTGACAGGGACACCGGGGAGCTGTTTTTT,CASSDRDTGELFF
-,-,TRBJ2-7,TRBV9,TGCGCCAGCAGCGTAGCGGTGGGGGCTCCCTACGAGCAGTACTTC,CASSVAVGAPYEQYF
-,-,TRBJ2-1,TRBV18,TGTGCCAGCGAAGCCGGGACAAGCTCCTACAATGAGCAGTTCTTC,CASEAGTSSYNEQFF
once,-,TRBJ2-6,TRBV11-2,TGTGCCAGCCTACTACAGGGACCCTCTGGGGCCAACGTCCTGACTTTC,CASLLQGPSGANVLTF
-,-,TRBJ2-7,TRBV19,TGTGCCAGTAGCCTTGGACTATCCTACGAGCAGTACTTC,CASSLGLSYEQYF
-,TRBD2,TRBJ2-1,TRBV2,TGTGCCAGCAGTGAAGCGCTGGGGGGGTACAATGAGCAGTTCTTC,CASSEALGGYNEQFF
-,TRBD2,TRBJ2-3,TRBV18,TGTGCCAGCTCACCACCGGCGGGAGGGCCAGATACGCAGTATTTT,CASSPPAGGPDTQYF